The TCR beta chain under discussion was sequenced for a study of CD8 T cells in ankylosing spondylitis. General observations from the study: Certain motif variants had earlier appeared in reactive arthritis synovial fluid and blood. The clones that were linked to disease were reported to be significantly enriched in matched synovial fluid samples from ankylosing spondylitis patients. Fewer than ten highly homologous variants made up a TCR beta motif that seemed to typify ankylosing spondylitis blood.

Germline V lookup: CDR1 SGDLS, CDR2 YYNGEE. Unmatched junction bases numbered 9, after V lost 4 bases and J lost 4 bases. This CDR3 contains 15 residues. For TCR beta, libraries came from quantitative 5'-RACE with molecular barcodes. From the 5' RACE reads, TCRdb called clonotypes with MiXCR, one entry per CDR3 protein. The table records over 600,000 distinct CDR3 sequences, about 20% of them present only once. This clonotype was recorded a few times. No antigen is known for it. The sample was blood, either unsorted or a sorted T cell fraction (not recorded which). The origin of this receptor is a male donor with ankylosing spondylitis. J is TRBJ2-3 and V is TRBV9, with TRBD1 matching over 7 bases. DNA of the CDR3: TGTGCCAGCAGCCCCCATGGGACAGCCCCAGATACGCAGTATTTT. Its translation is CASSPHGTAPDTQYF.